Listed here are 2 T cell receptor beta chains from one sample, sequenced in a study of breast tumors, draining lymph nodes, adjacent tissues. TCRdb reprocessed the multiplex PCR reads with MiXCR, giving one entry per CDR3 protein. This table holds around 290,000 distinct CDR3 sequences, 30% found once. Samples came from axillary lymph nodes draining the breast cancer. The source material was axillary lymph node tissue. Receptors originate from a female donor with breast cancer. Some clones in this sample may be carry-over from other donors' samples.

The CDR3 sequence is CAISEVGLAGVSLPEQYF. As DNA, the CDR3 is TGTGCCATCAGTGAGGTGGGGCTAGCGGGAGTCAGTCTGCCCGAGCAGTACTTC. The V and J genes are TRBV10-3 and TRBJ2-7, with 10 positions matching TRBD2. CDR1 is ENHRY, CDR2 SYGVKD, per germline. The ends lost 2 bases at V and 6 bases at J; junction bases unmatched: 16. The CDR3 spans 18 residues.

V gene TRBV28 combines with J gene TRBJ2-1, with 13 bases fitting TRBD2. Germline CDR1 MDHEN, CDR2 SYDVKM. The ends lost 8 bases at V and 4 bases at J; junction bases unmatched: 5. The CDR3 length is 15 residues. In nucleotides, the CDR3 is TGTGCCAGCCTGGGACTAGCGGGACAGTACAATGAGCAGTTCTTC. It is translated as CASLGLAGQYNEQFF.